The TCR beta chain under discussion was sequenced for a study of tumor and adjacent non-tumor tissue in lung cancer. Across the study: Histology: around twelve adenocarcinoma, a couple of squamous cell carcinoma, 1 small cell lung cancer. The patients, about nine men and 5 women, were roughly 31 to 80 with stage I to III disease. Broader study findings: TCR diversity was significantly greater in tumor than normal lung tissue.

Points on this clonotype: Its antigen is not identified. At one of its ends the junction is not consistent with the germline gene, which may arise from a read error.

TCRbeta libraries were built with three rounds of nested PCR, modified from ARM-PCR. Via MiXCR, TCRdb re-called the multiplex PCR reads, giving one row per CDR3 protein. The sample shows roughly 81,000 distinct CDR3 sequences, around 57% of them seen only once. The germline V gene encodes CDR1 WSHSY and CDR2 SAAADI. This CDR3 has 14 residues. No cell sorting was done before RNA was extracted from the tissue. This TCR was sampled from a man aged 65 to 79 with non-small cell lung cancer. The V call is TRBV10-2, the J call TRBJ2-5, with 7 nucleotides matching TRBD2. Sequencing used lung tumor tissue. CDR3: CASRGVRAEDTQYF. The CDR3 coding sequence is TGCGCCAGTCGGGGGGTCAGGGCGGAAGATACCCAGTACTTC.